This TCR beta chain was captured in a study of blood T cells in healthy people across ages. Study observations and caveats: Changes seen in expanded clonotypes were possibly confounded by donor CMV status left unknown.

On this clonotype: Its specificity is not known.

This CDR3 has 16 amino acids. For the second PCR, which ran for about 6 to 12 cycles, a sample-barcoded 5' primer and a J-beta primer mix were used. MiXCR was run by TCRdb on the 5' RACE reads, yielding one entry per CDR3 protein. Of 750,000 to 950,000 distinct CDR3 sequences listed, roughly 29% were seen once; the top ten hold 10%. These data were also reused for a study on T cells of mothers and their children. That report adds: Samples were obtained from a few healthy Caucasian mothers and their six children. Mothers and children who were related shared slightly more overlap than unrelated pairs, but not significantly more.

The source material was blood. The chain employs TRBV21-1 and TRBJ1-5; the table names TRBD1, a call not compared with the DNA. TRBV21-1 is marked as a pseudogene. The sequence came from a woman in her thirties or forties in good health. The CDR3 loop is CASSTGQGHGNQPQHF. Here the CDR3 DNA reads TGTGCCAGCAGCACCGGACAGGGGCATGGCAATCAGCCCCAGCATTTT.